The rows below give T cell receptor beta chains drawn from one sample of a study of cytomegalovirus exposure and HLA in healthy donors. Sequencing used immunoSEQ multiplex PCR; TCRdb keeps in-frame clones, though not all of them. The sample lists roughly 150,000 clones, almost 75% occurring once. Sample: PBMCs. These receptors all come from a young woman in good health and CMV-seropositive. Each CDR3 is given with its conserved first and last residue. The D gene is left open where the match is weak. Part of the rows lack a size; the others show once, few, many or a class for expanded clones.

j_call v_call d_call clone_size cdr3_aa cdr3_nt
TRBJ1-1 TRBV5-4 . . CASSPTGNTEAFF TGTGCCAGCAGCCCGACAGGGAACACTGAAGCTTTCTTT
TRBJ1-1 TRBV25-1 . few CASSSPGVKTEAFF TGTGCCAGCAGTTCCCCGGGTGTGAAGACTGAAGCTTTCTTT
TRBJ1-4 TRBV5-1 . . CASSLGQGLKEKLFF TGCGCCAGCAGCTTGGGTCAGGGGCTTAAGGAAAAACTGTTTTTT
TRBJ2-7 TRBV18 TRBD1 . CASSPYGAGGFDEQYF TGTGCCAGCTCACCATATGGGGCAGGGGGTTTTGACGAGCAGTACTTC
TRBJ2-1 TRBV11-2 TRBD1 . CASSRTRDRGTNEQFF TGTGCCAGCAGTAGGACGCGGGACAGGGGCACGAATGAGCAGTTCTTC
TRBJ1-3 TRBV18 TRBD1 . CASSPGQGDTIYF TGTGCCAGCTCACCAGGACAGGGGGACACCATATATTTT
TRBJ2-2 TRBV19 . . CASTRQHANTGELFF TGTGCCAGTACCCGACAACACGCGAACACCGGGGAGCTGTTTTTT
TRBJ2-5 TRBV19 TRBD1 . CASSTGTGWGGETQYF TGTGCCAGTAGTACAGGGACAGGGTGGGGGGGGGAGACCCAGTACTTC
TRBJ2-3 TRBV9 TRBD2 . CASTDGGVVTDTQYF TGTGCCAGCACCGATGGGGGGGTGGTGACAGATACGCAGTATTTT
TRBJ1-1 TRBV5-4 . . CASRLWGGINTEAFF TGTGCCAGCAGACTATGGGGAGGGATCAACACTGAAGCTTTCTTT
TRBJ2-7 TRBV29-1 TRBD1 . CSVIQGARSYEQYF TGCAGCGTTATCCAGGGGGCGAGATCCTACGAGCAGTACTTC